This TCR beta chain is drawn from a study of blood T cell repertoires in COVID-19. Turning to the study itself: The United States, Italy and Spain provided the acute and convalescent COVID-19 samples. From T cells, B-cell-depleted T cells, or PBMCs came the material, which was cDNA or gDNA.

In germline, CDR1 is SGHTA, CDR2 FQGNSA. This CDR3 contains 14 residues. V trimming: 6 bases; J trimming: 1 base; junction bases outside the gene matches: 3. Source study methods: It was from reference gene primer amplification that nucleated cell counts were estimated. Assay: immunoSEQ multiplex PCR; the TCRdb copy retains only in-frame clones and omits some. V, J and clone size are taken as reported in that table, and D and trimming were inferred from the DNA itself. The data contain 35,000 to 40,000 clones, more than 70% of them singletons. The chain recombines TRBV7-2 with TRBJ1-1, with TRBD1 matching 9 bases. The sequence came from a man aged 55 to 70 with active COVID-19. The sequenced sample was peripheral blood. The CDR3 spells CASRTQGANTEAFF. The CDR3, as DNA: TGTGCCAGCAGAACACAGGGGGCGAACACTGAAGCTTTCTTT.